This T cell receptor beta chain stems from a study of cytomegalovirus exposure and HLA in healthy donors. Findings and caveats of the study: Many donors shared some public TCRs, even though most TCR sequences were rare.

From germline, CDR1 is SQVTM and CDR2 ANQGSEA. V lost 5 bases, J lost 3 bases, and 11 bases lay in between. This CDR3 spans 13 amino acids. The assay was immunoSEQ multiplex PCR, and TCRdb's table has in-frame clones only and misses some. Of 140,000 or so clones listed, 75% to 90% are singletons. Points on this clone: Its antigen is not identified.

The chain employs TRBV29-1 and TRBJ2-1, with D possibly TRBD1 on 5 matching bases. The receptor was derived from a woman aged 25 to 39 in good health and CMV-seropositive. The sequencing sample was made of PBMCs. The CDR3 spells CSVPGHSYNEQFF. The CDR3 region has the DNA TGCAGCGTTCCAGGACACAGCTACAATGAGCAGTTCTTC.